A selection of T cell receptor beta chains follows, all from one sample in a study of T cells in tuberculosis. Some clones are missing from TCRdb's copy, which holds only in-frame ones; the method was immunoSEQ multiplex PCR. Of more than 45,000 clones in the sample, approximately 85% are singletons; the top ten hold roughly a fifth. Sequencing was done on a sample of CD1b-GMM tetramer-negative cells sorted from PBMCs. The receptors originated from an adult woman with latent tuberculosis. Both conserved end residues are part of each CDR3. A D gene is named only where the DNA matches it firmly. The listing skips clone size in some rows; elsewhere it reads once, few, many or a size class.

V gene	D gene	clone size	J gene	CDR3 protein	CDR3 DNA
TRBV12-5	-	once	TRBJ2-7	CASGWAPRGMDYEQYF	TGTGCTAGTGGTTGGGCCCCACGGGGGATGGATTACGAGCAGTACTTC
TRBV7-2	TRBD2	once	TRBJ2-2	CASSLASSGSHLRELFF	TGTGCCAGCAGCTTAGCGAGTAGCGGGAGCCATCTCCGGGAGCTGTTTTTT
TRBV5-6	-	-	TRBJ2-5	CASSFQHLQETQYF	TGTGCCAGCAGCTTTCAACATTTACAAGAGACCCAGTACTTC
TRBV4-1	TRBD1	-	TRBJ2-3	CASSQLQGVSTDTQYF	TGCGCCAGCAGCCAACTACAGGGGGTCAGTACAGATACGCAGTATTTT
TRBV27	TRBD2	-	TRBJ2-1	CASSLSSGSPNEQFF	TGTGCCAGCAGTTTATCTAGCGGGAGCCCCAATGAGCAGTTCTTC
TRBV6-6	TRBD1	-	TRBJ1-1	CASSPRQGAGTEAFF	TGTGCCAGCAGTCCCCGACAGGGGGCGGGGACTGAAGCTTTCTTT
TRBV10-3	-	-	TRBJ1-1	CAISDWDIAAFF	TGTGCCATCAGTGATTGGGACATCGCAGCTTTCTTT
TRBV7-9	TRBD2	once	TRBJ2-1	CASSFRGLAGGLGNEQFF	TGTGCCAGCAGCTTTCGGGGGTTAGCGGGGGGGCTTGGCAATGAGCAGTTCTTC
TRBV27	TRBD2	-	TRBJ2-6	CASSSSRLAGGLISLPGANVLTF	TGTGCCAGCAGTTCCAGCCGACTAGCGGGAGGGTTGATATCACTTCCTGGGGCCAACGTCCTGACTTTC
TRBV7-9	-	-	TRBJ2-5	CASSHRQALGETQYF	TGTGCCAGCAGCCATCGACAGGCCCTGGGAGAGACCCAGTACTTC
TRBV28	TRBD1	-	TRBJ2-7	CASSQGQGASYEQYF	TGTGCCAGCAGCCAGGGACAGGGGGCGTCCTACGAGCAGTACTTC
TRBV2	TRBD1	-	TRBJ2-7	CASSDPGTGGYEQYF	TGTGCCAGCAGTGACCCCGGGACAGGGGGCTACGAGCAGTACTTC
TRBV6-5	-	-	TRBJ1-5	CASSYSRGNQPQHF	TGTGCCAGCAGTTACTCCAGGGGCAATCAGCCCCAGCATTTT
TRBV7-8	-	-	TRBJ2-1	CASSPSQTGTYNEQFF	TGTGCCAGCAGCCCGTCCCAGACAGGCACTTACAATGAGCAGTTCTTC
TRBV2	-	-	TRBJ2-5	CASSGDTFQETQYF	TGTGCCAGCAGTGGCGACACGTTCCAAGAGACCCAGTACTTC
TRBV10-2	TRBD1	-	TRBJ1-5	CASSVDRAQPQHF	TGCGCCAGCAGTGTCGACAGGGCTCAGCCCCAGCATTTT
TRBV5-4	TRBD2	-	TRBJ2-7	CASSLSGGLSYEQYF	TGTGCCAGCAGCTTGTCGGGGGGACTCTCCTACGAGCAGTACTTC
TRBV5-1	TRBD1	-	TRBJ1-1	CASSSITGGTEAFF	TGCGCCAGCAGCTCCATTACAGGGGGCACTGAAGCTTTCTTT
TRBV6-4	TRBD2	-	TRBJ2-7	CASSDPRLAGDYEQYF	TGTGCCAGCAGTGACCCCAGACTAGCGGGAGACTACGAGCAGTACTTC
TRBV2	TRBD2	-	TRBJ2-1	CASSLLAEAYNEQFF	TGTGCCAGCAGTTTACTAGCGGAGGCCTACAATGAGCAGTTCTTC
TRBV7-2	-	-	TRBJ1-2	CASSLEPGNYGYTF	TGTGCCAGCAGCTTAGAGCCAGGGAACTATGGCTACACCTTC
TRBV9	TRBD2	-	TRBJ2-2	CASSVVGVAGLGELFF	TGTGCCAGCAGCGTAGTGGGGGTAGCGGGACTTGGGGAGCTGTTTTTT
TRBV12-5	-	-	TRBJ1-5	CASGFYPEGVGNQPQHF	TGTGCTAGTGGTTTTTATCCCGAGGGGGTTGGCAATCAGCCCCAGCATTTT
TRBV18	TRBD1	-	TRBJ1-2	CASSPATGVTYGYTF	TGTGCCAGCTCACCGGCGACAGGGGTCACGTATGGCTACACCTTC
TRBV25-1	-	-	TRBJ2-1	CASQGASMYNEQFF	TGTGCCAGTCAAGGAGCGTCGATGTACAATGAGCAGTTCTTC
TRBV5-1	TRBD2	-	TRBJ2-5	CASSPGLAGPETQYF	TGCGCCAGCAGCCCCGGACTAGCGGGGCCAGAGACCCAGTACTTC
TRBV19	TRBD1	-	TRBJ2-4	CASSISRGLAKNIQYF	TGTGCCAGTAGTATCTCCAGGGGGCTAGCCAAAAACATTCAGTACTTC
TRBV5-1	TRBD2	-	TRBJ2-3	CASSLAGGKDTQYF	TGCGCCAGCAGCTTGGCGGGGGGGAAAGATACGCAGTATTTT
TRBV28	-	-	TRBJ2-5	CASSFSGQQETQYF	TGTGCCAGCAGTTTTTCAGGACAGCAAGAGACCCAGTACTTC
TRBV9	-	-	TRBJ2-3	CASSSPTRSDTQYF	TGTGCCAGCAGCTCCCCGACTAGATCAGATACGCAGTATTTT
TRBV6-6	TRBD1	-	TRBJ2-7	CASSSPDRVSYEQYF	TGTGCCAGCAGTTCTCCGGACAGGGTATCCTACGAGCAGTACTTC
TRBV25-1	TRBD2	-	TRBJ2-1	CASSEYRAGVYNEQFF	TGTGCCAGCAGTGAATACCGAGCGGGAGTCTACAATGAGCAGTTCTTC
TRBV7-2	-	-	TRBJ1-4	CASSLNGPGAANEKLFF	TGTGCCAGCAGTTTAAACGGCCCAGGGGCCGCTAATGAAAAACTGTTTTTT
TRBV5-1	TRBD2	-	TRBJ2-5	CASSFGRAGGPETQYF	TGCGCCAGCAGCTTCGGTCGAGCGGGAGGTCCTGAGACCCAGTACTTC
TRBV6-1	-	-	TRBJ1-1	CASSWGGNTEAFF	TGTGCCAGCAGTTGGGGGGGGAACACTGAAGCTTTCTTT
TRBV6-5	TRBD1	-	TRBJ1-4	CASRRQGSREKLFF	TGTGCCAGCAGGCGACAGGGGTCAAGGGAAAAACTGTTTTTT
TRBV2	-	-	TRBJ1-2	CASRPTLRSDYGYTF	TGTGCCAGCAGACCCACCTTGCGGTCCGACTATGGCTACACCTTC
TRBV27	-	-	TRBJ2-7	CASIGWGYKYF	TGTGCCAGCATTGGGTGGGGCTATAAGTACTTC
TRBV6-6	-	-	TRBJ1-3	CASSSRLSSGNTIYF	TGTGCCAGCAGTTCTCGACTTTCCTCTGGAAACACCATATATTTT
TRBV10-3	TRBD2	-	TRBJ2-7	CAIRATSGVYEQYF	TGTGCCATCAGGGCGACTAGCGGTGTTTACGAGCAGTACTTC
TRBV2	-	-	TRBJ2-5	CATGGGLETQYF	TGTGCCACCGGAGGGGGCCTTGAGACCCAGTACTTC
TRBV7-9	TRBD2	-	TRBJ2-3	CASRGGQDTQYF	TGTGCCAGTCGGGGGGGCCAGGATACGCAGTATTTT
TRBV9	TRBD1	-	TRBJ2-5	CASSVSYRQGETQYF	TGTGCCAGCAGCGTATCCTATCGACAGGGAGAGACCCAGTACTTC
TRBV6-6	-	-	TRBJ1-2	CASSPSERSYGYTF	TGTGCCAGCAGCCCAAGTGAGCGTAGCTATGGCTACACCTTC